These 18 T cell receptor beta chains share one sample of origin, sequenced in a study of response to subunit inactivated influenza vaccine. A single record per CDR3 protein comes from TCRdb applying MiXCR to the RT-PCR reads. Of under 800,000 distinct CDR3 sequences in the sample, approximately 15% are singletons; the top ten hold 5.5% to 8%. Material: PBMCs from blood, obtained 14 days before vaccination. All receptors derive from a man between 45 and 60 years old who received an inactivated influenza vaccine.

V is TRBV7-2 and J is TRBJ2-7; the match to TRBD2 covers 12 bases. J lost 6 bases, V lost 4 bases, and 13 bases had no gene match. Germline lookup yields CDR1 SGHTA and CDR2 FQGNSA. CDR3 size: 17 residues. The CDR3 loop reads CASSSPTSGRGIAEQYF. The DNA for the CDR3 is TGTGCCAGCAGCTCCCCGACTAGCGGGAGAGGGATAGCCGAGCAGTACTTC. The whole variable domain, filled in from reference TRBV7-2 and TRBJ2-7, reads GAGVSQSPSNKVTEKGKDVELRCDPISGHTALYWYRQSLGQGLEFLIYFQGNSAPDKSGLPSDRFSAERTGGSVSTLTIQRTQQEDSAVYLCASSSPTSGRGIAEQYFGPGTRLTVT.

This clonotype was seen a handful of times. The chain carries TRBV6-2 or TRBV6-3 and TRBJ2-7; 7 nucleotides agree with TRBD1. Trimming removed 5 bases from V and 0 bases from J; junction bases left unmatched: 7. The CDR3 totals 15 residues. Germline values: CDR1 MNHEY, CDR2 SVGEGT. The CDR3 loop is CASSRSRGISYEQYF. The CDR3 DNA follows: TGTGCCAGCAGTCGGAGCAGGGGGATCTCCTACGAGCAGTACTTC.

This clonotype occurred a few times. The chain has TRBV6-1 and TRBJ1-1, with D maybe TRBD1 (6 bases). The CDR3 is 14 amino acids. CDR1 is MNHNS, CDR2 SASEGT, per germline. The V end was cut by 6 bases, the J end by 1 base, with 12 bases between. DNA for the CDR3: TGTGCCAGCAGCCCGGGACACCCGAACACTGAAGCTTTCTTT. Translated, it gives CASSPGHPNTEAFF.

The chain is built from TRBV5-4 and TRBJ2-2; 7 bases line up with TRBD1. The J segment lost 6 bases and the V segment lost 4 bases, leaving 3 bases of the junction unmatched. CDR1 is SGHNT, CDR2 YYREEE, per germline (reference sequence). The CDR3 has 13 residues. The CDR3 loop is CASSIDRAGELFF. CDR3 coding DNA: TGTGCCAGCAGCATCGACAGGGCCGGGGAGCTGTTTTTT.

The J gene is TRBJ1-4, the V gene TRBV11-2, with TRBD1 matching over 8 bases. The trim removed 2 bases at V and 11 bases at J, leaving 10 bases unmatched. There are 15 residues in the CDR3. Looked up from germline, CDR1 is SGHAT and CDR2 is FQNNGV. The CDR3 is CASSLFLQGEDKLFF. CDR3 coding DNA: TGTGCCAGCAGCTTATTTTTACAGGGGGAGGATAAACTGTTTTTT.

Notes on this clonotype: A read error is likely, as this CDR3 ends without the conserved phenylalanine or tryptophan. V and J are TRBV3-1 and TRBJ1-6; D possibly corresponds to TRBD1 (5 bases). The CDR3 is 16 residues long. Trimming cost V 4 bases and J 7 bases, with 17 bases left between them. Germline V gene lookup returns CDR1 LGHDT and CDR2 YNNKEL (reference sequence). CDR3 amino acids: CASSRLGGAVNSPLHV. The CDR3 DNA reads TGTGCCAGCAGCCGCCTCGGGGGTGCCGTAAATTCACCCCTCCACGTT.

The chain combines TRBV5-1 with TRBJ2-3, with D possibly TRBD2 on 5 matching bases. Trimming shortened V by 0 bases and J by 4 bases, and 12 bases separated the two germline ends. CDR1 and CDR2 (germline): SGHRS, YFSETQ. This CDR3 has 15 amino acids. The CDR3 region has the DNA TGCGCCAGCAGCTTGGGAGGGCTAGTATCAGATACGCAGTATTTT. It codes for CASSLGGLVSDTQYF.

This clonotype was seen more than once but under ten times. The chain joins TRBV6-2 or TRBV6-3 to TRBJ2-1; 9 nucleotides agree with TRBD2. With 6 bases clipped from V and 6 bases from J, the junction kept 9 bases outside the gene matches. The V gene's germline CDR1 is MNHEY and CDR2 SVGEGT. The CDR3 has 15 amino acids. CDR3 residues: CASSNAGTSRNEQFF. CDR3 bases: TGTGCCAGCAGCAACGCCGGGACTAGCCGCAATGAGCAGTTCTTC.

This clonotype has a handful of counts. The chain combines TRBV6-2 or TRBV6-3 with TRBJ2-7; tentative D call: TRBD2 (6 bases). CDR1 and CDR2 (germline): MNHEY, SVGEGT. V lost 10 bases and J 7 bases, leaving 26 bases between the germline ends. The CDR3 runs 15 residues. The CDR3 here is CATGEPNPSFGEQYF. The CDR3 DNA is TGTGCCACGGGGGAACCCAATCCCTCGTTCGGGGAGCAGTACTTC.

This clonotype was detected many times. The chain uses TRBV4-1 and TRBJ1-6, with a weak D call TRBD1 (6 bases). CDR1 is MGHRA, CDR2 YSYEKL, per germline. V gave up 0 bases and J gave up 10 bases, with 16 bases separating them. CDR3 length: 16 residues. DNA for the CDR3: TGCGCCAGCAGCCAAGAGGGGGGCCTCCGAGGGTCACCCCTCCACTTT. This codes for CASSQEGGLRGSPLHF.

V and J are TRBV20-1 and TRBJ2-3; 14 nucleotides match TRBD2. This CDR3 region has 15 residues. CDR1 is DFQATT and CDR2 is SNEGSKA in the germline V gene (reference sequence). V dropped 5 bases and J dropped 4; count of bases not matched to a gene: 5. The CDR3 region has the DNA TGCAGTGCTCGAGGGACTAGCGGGAGCCCAGATACGCAGTATTTT. Translation: CSARGTSGSPDTQYF.

This clonotype was recorded many times. This chain uses TRBV3-1 with TRBJ2-1, with 8 bases matching TRBD2. V dropped 0 bases and J dropped 0; count of bases not matched to a gene: 4. CDR3 length: 17 amino acids. The V gene's germline CDR1 is LGHDT and CDR2 YNNKEL (reference sequence). The CDR3 reads CASSQDGLALSYNEQFF. The CDR3 nucleotides are TGTGCCAGCAGCCAAGATGGACTAGCCCTCTCCTACAATGAGCAGTTCTTC.

The chain combines TRBV6-1 with TRBJ2-5; 11 bases align to TRBD2. CDR1 and CDR2 from the germline V gene are MNHNS and SASEGT. The CDR3 extends over 15 amino acids. With V trimmed by 5 bases and J by 5 bases, 7 bases remained unmatched. The CDR3 here is CASSTRLAGLETQYF. CDR3 bases: TGTGCCAGCAGTACCAGACTAGCGGGGTTGGAGACCCAGTACTTC.

This clonotype was seen ten or more times. The V gene is TRBV25-1, the J gene TRBJ1-1, with TRBD1 matching 7 bases. Per germline, CDR1 MGHDK and CDR2 SYGVNS. The J segment lost 5 bases and the V segment lost 8 bases, leaving 5 bases of the junction unmatched. The CDR3 length is 12 residues. Here the CDR3 DNA reads TGTGCCAGCCGCTCAGGGGGTACTGAAGCTTTCTTT. This translates into CASRSGGTEAFF.

This clonotype has more than one count but fewer than ten. The chain is built from TRBV25-1 and TRBJ1-2, with a possible D match to TRBD1 (6 bases). The V end lost 2 bases, the J end lost 6 bases, and 13 bases lay between the germline ends. The CDR3 is 14 residues long. Germline V gene sequence: CDR1 MGHDK, CDR2 SYGVNS. The CDR3 bases are TGTGCCAGCAGTGAACCCGACAGGACTAATGGCTACACCTTC. Protein sequence: CASSEPDRTNGYTF.

This clonotype has just a few counts. The gene calls are TRBV7-2 and TRBJ2-7; tentative D call: TRBD2 (5 bases). V was clipped by 8 bases and J by 0 bases, with 11 bases between them. The CDR3 extends over 13 amino acids. Per the germline V gene, CDR1 is SGHTA and CDR2 is FQGNSA. The CDR3 region is CASRGPSSYEQYF. The CDR3 DNA reads TGTGCCAGCCGGGGTCCCAGCTCCTACGAGCAGTACTTC.

CDR3 in DNA: TGTGCCAGCAGCCAAGGATACTCCTCAGGCACGCAGTATTTT. Translated, it gives CASSQGYSSGTQYF. This chain joins TRBV3-1 and TRBJ2-3; no firm D call. This CDR3 is 14 amino acids long. V gave up 1 base and J gave up 9 bases, with 14 bases separating them. Germline CDR1 is LGHDT and CDR2 is YNNKEL (reference sequence).

The rearrangement uses TRBV18 and TRBJ1-2, with a weak D call TRBD1 (6 bases). Germline values: CDR1 KGHSH, CDR2 LQKENI. The CDR3 length is 15 residues. The V gene lost 2 bases and the J gene lost 4 bases, with 14 bases spanning the gap. CDR3 in DNA: TGTGCCAGCTCACCAAACCACGGACAGCCCTATGGCTACACCTTC. It codes for CASSPNHGQPYGYTF.